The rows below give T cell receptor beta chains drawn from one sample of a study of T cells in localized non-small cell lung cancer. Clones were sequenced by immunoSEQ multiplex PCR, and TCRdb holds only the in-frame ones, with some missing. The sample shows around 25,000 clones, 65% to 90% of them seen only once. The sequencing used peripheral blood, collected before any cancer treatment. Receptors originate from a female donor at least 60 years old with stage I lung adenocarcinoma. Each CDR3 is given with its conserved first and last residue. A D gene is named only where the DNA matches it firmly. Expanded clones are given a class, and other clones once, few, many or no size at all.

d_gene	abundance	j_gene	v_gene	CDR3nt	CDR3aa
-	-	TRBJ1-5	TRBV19	TGTGCCAGTAGTATACCCGGGGCTTATAGCAATCAGCCCCAGCATTTT	CASSIPGAYSNQPQHF
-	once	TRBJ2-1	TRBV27	TGTGCCAGCAGTTCCGCAGTTGAGCAGTTCTTC	CASSSAVEQFF
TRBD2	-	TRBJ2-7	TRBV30	TGTGCCTGGAGTACTAGCGGGGGGAGGGAGCAGTACTTC	CAWSTSGGREQYF
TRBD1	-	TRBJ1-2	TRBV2	TGTGCCAGCAGTGAAGCCCGAGGGGACAGAGCTAACTATGGCTACACCTTC	CASSEARGDRANYGYTF
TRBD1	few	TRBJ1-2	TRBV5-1	TGCGCCAGCAGCCTCAACGATCAGGACAGGTCCCCCTATGGCTACACCTTC	CASSLNDQDRSPYGYTF
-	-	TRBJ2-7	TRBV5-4	TGTGCCAGCAGGCCCACAAGGATGAGCTCCTACGAGCAGTACTTC	CASRPTRMSSYEQYF
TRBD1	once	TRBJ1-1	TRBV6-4	TGTGCCAGCACCCCGGACAGGGGGAGTGCTGAAGCTTTCTTT	CASTPDRGSAEAFF
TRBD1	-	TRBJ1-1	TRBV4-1	TGCGCCAGCAGCCATCGGACAGGGCTTCGGAGCCCTGAAGCTTTCTTT	CASSHRTGLRSPEAFF
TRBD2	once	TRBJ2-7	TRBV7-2	TGTGCCAGCAGCTCCCAGCGGGCCCTAGCGGCCAGCTCCTACGAGCAGTACTTC	CASSSQRALAASSYEQYF
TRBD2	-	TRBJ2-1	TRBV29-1	TGCAGCGTCGCAAGGACCGGGACTAGCGGGGGGGACAATGAGCAGTTCTTC	CSVARTGTSGGDNEQFF
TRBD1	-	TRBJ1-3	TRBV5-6	TGTGCCAGCAGCACACTCCGACAGGGGGTTCCGACCATATATTTT	CASSTLRQGVPTIYF
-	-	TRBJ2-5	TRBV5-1	TGCGCCAGCAGCTTGGCGGGGCAGGGGGAGACCCAGTACTTC	CASSLAGQGETQYF
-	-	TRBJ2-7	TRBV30	TGTGCCTGGAGCCCTGGATCTTGGGGGAACGACGAGCAGTACTTC	CAWSPGSWGNDEQYF
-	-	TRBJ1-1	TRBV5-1	TGCGCCAGCAAAAAATCGGGGACGACTGAAGCTTTCTTT	CASKKSGTTEAFF
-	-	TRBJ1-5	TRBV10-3	TGTGCCTCACAGGGACAATCAAGCCAGCCCCAGCATTTT	CASQGQSSQPQHF
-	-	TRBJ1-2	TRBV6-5	TGTGCCAGCAGTCGACCAGCCACGGGGATCTATGGCTACACCTTT	CASSRPATGIYGYTF
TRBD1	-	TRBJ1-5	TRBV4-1	TGCGCCAGCAGCCAAGAACTGGGGACCAGGGGGTTAAGCAATCAGCCCCAGCATTTT	CASSQELGTRGLSNQPQHF
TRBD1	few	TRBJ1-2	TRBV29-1	TGCAGCGTTGAAGACGAGGGACAGGGGATCTATGGCTACACCTTC	CSVEDEGQGIYGYTF
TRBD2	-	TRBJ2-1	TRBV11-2	TGTGCCAGCAGCCAAGCTAGCGGCTCCTACAATGAGCAGTTCTTC	CASSQASGSYNEQFF
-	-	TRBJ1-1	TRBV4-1	TGCGCCAGCAGCCAAGCATATTTAGGGTACACTGAAGCTTTCTTT	CASSQAYLGYTEAFF
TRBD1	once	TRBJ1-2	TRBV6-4	TGTGCCAGAGGGGGCAAGGGACAGGAGGTCTATGGCTACACCTTC	CARGGKGQEVYGYTF
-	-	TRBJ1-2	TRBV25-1	TGTGCCAGCAGCGACTCACGGGGGGAAAACTATGGCTACACCTTC	CASSDSRGENYGYTF
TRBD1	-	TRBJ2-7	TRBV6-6	TGTGCCAGCAGTTACGGGACAGGGGGCCTCGAGCAGTACTTC	CASSYGTGGLEQYF
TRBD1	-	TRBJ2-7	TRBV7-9	TGTGCCAGCAGCTTAGTGACAGGGACCTACGAGCAGTACTTC	CASSLVTGTYEQYF
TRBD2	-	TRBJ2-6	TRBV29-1	TGCAGCGTTGAAGAAAAACTAGCGGGCCTCTCTGGGGCCAACGTCCTGACTTTC	CSVEEKLAGLSGANVLTF
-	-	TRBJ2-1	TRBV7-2	TGTGCCAGCAGCACGGGACCCGACAATGAGCAGTTCTTC	CASSTGPDNEQFF
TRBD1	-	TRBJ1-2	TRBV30	TGTGCCTGGAGTGTTGGCAGGGGGAGAGGCTACACCTTC	CAWSVGRGRGYTF
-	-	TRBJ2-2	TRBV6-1	TGTGCCAGCAGTGCATTCATGAACACCGGGGAGCTGTTTTTT	CASSAFMNTGELFF
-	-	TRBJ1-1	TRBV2	TGTGCCAGCAGTCGAGGAGAGAGCACTGAAGCTTTCTTT	CASSRGESTEAFF
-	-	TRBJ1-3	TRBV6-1	TGTGCCAGCAGTGCCCGGATCGTTAACTATAGGACTGGAAACACCATATATTTT	CASSARIVNYRTGNTIYF